This T cell receptor (beta chain) was identified in a study of cytotoxic CD8 clonotypes in ibrutinib-treated CLL. Overall study results and limits: Against age-matched healthy donors, baseline clonality ran higher and tracked circulating CD8+ T-cell counts. Public clonotypes were rare and shrank or held steady on treatment.

Trimming removed 1 base from V and 5 bases from J, with 12 bases in between. Germline-derived CDR1 and CDR2 are MGHRA and YSYEKL. The CDR3 has 15 amino acids. Repertoires were generated with immunoSEQ multiplex PCR, while TCRdb's copy carries only in-frame clones and drops some. The data contain more than 200,000 clones, 79% of them singletons. The table lists this clone with a few counts. Its specificity is unknown. The receptor's source is a human donor with chronic lymphocytic leukemia. This chain connects TRBV4-1 to TRBJ2-1; possibly TRBD2 for D (5 bases). Sample: PBMCs, taken after 12 months of ibrutinib treatment. DNA of the CDR3: TGCGCCAGCAGCCAAGTAGGAGGCGCGCACAATGAGCAGTTCTTC. Its protein is CASSQVGGAHNEQFF.